A single sample gave rise to the 11 T cell receptor beta chains below, sequenced in a study of blood T cell repertoires in COVID-19. The protocol was immunoSEQ multiplex PCR, while the TCRdb copy is restricted to in-frame clones and leaves out a portion. The table shows about 160,000 clones, with about 86% occurring only once. What was sequenced was peripheral blood. The receptors were sampled from a woman between 65 and 79 years old with COVID-19, enrolled during active disease.

This chain links TRBV7-9 with TRBJ2-1; 14 bases agree with TRBD2. V gave up 4 bases and J gave up 2 bases; unmatched junction bases: 10. CDR1 and CDR2 (germline): SEHNR, FQNEAQ (reference sequence). The CDR3 is 19 residues long. The CDR3 nucleotides are TGTGCCAGCAGCTCCGGACTAGCGGGGGGCCCTAGTCCCTACAATGAGCAGTTCTTC. As protein: CASSSGLAGGPSPYNEQFF.

The chain employs TRBV19 and TRBJ1-1; 8 nucleotides align to TRBD1. V was clipped by 7 bases and J by 0 bases; unmatched bases: 10. The germline V gene has CDR1 LNHDA and CDR2 SQIVND (reference sequence). The CDR3 sequence is 16 residues long. The CDR3 DNA reads TGTGCCAGTATCGACAGGGGCCGGACCATGAACACTGAAGCTTTCTTT. Protein sequence: CASIDRGRTMNTEAFF.

The chain combines TRBV12-3 or TRBV12-4 with TRBJ1-2; TRBD1 matches at 8 bases. V shed 5 bases, J shed 7 bases, and the junction held 3 bases outside the gene matches. CDR3 length equals 12 residues. The CDR3 sequence is CASSGDRTGYTF. The CDR3 bases are TGTGCCAGCAGTGGGGACAGGACTGGCTACACCTTC.

The V and J genes are TRBV15 and TRBJ1-1; 9 bases map to TRBD1. V lost 4 bases, J lost 2 bases, and 17 bases stayed unmatched. CDR3 length equals 19 residues. In germline, CDR1 is LNHNV, CDR2 YYDKDF (reference sequence). The CDR3 loop is CATSTLPGQGERPNTEAFF. CDR3 bases: TGTGCCACCAGCACCTTACCGGGACAGGGCGAAAGGCCCAACACTGAAGCTTTCTTT.

Here the CDR3 DNA reads TGTGCCAGCAGCTTGGCCGGAGGACTAGCGGGGGGAAGCACAGATACGCAGTATTTT. Its protein product is CASSLAGGLAGGSTDTQYF. V gene TRBV5-8 combines with J gene TRBJ2-3; TRBD2 aligns across 14 bases. The CDR3 is made up of 19 amino acids. Germline assignment: CDR1 SGHTS and CDR2 YDEGEE. Trimming at V came to 0 bases and at J to 0 bases, leaving 6 bases not matched to a gene.

This clone was seen more than once but under ten times. The chain combines TRBV30 with TRBJ1-2; D not certain. Germline values: CDR1 GTSNPN, CDR2 SVGIG (reference sequence). There are 13 residues in the CDR3. V dropped 8 bases and J dropped 7 bases, with 20 bases sitting between them. In DNA form, the CDR3 reads TGTGCCCAAATCCGCCCTTCCGGGGTTGGCTACACCTTC. This translates into CAQIRPSGVGYTF.

CDR3 sequence reads: CASSQEQGRGSPLHF. CDR3 sequence (DNA): TGCGCCAGCAGCCAAGAACAGGGTCGCGGTTCACCCCTCCACTTT. The gene calls are TRBV4-1 and TRBJ1-6; D might be TRBD1 (6 bases). Per the germline V gene, CDR1 is MGHRA and CDR2 is YSYEKL. Trimming cost V 0 bases and J 9 bases, with 12 bases left between them. This CDR3 spans 15 amino acids.

This chain joins TRBV5-1 and TRBJ1-2; TRBD1 matches 9 bases. Germline CDR1 is SGHRS and CDR2 is YFSETQ. The CDR3 is 17 residues long. V trimming: 4 bases; J trimming: 7 bases; junction bases outside the gene matches: 17. The CDR3 DNA reads as TGCGCCAGCAGCCAAAATGGACAGGGGAACCCCGCCGGTGGCTACACCTTC. This encodes CASSQNGQGNPAGGYTF. The complete variable domain, with remaining parts taken from reference TRBV5-1 and TRBJ1-2, reads KAGVTQTPRYLIKTRGQQVTLSCSPISGHRSVSWYQQTPGQGLQFLFEYFSETQRNKGNFPGRFSGRQFSNSRSEMNVSTLELGDSALYLCASSQNGQGNPAGGYTFGSGTRLTVV.

The chain carries TRBV28 and TRBJ1-5, with TRBD1 identical over 7 bases. This CDR3 comprises 15 residues. Germline assignment: CDR1 MDHEN and CDR2 SYDVKM. Trimming at V came to 8 bases and at J to 0 bases, leaving 7 bases not matched to a gene. The CDR3 is CASYRDRNSNQPQHF. The CDR3 DNA reads TGTGCCAGCTACCGGGACAGAAATAGCAATCAGCCCCAGCATTTT.

V gene TRBV3-1 (or the pseudogene TRBV3-2) combines with J gene TRBJ1-2; TRBD1 matches 7 bases. CDR3 size: 14 residues. CDR1 is LGHDT, CDR2 YNNKEL, per germline (reference sequence). Unmatched junction bases numbered 6, after V lost 1 base and J lost 7 bases. In DNA form, the CDR3 reads TGTGCCAGCAGCCAAGTGGCAGGGGGTGGTGGCTACACCTTC. As protein: CASSQVAGGGGYTF.

The chain has TRBV7-6 and TRBJ1-1; D may be TRBD1 (6 bases). Germline V gene lookup returns CDR1 SGHVS and CDR2 FNYEAQ. Between the trimmed V and J ends, which lost 4 bases and 5 bases, there was a span of 14 bases. This CDR3 contains 14 residues. CDR3 amino acids: CASSSGWGHTEAFF. The DNA of the CDR3 is TGTGCCAGCAGCTCGGGGTGGGGGCATACTGAAGCTTTCTTT.